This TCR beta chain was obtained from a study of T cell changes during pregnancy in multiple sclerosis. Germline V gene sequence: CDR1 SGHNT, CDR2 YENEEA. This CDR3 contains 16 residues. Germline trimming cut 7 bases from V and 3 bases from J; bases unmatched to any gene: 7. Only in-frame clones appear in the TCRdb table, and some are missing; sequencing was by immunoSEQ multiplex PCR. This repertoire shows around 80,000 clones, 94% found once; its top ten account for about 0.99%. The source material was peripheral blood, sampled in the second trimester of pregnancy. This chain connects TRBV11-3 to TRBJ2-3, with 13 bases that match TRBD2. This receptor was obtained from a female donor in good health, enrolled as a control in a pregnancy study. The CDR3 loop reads CASTRTSGSVTDTQYF. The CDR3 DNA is TGTGCCAGCACCCGGACTAGCGGGAGTGTAACAGATACGCAGTATTTT.